The subject of this entry is one TCR beta chain. Its antigen remains unknown. The entry originates in a study of vaccination and CD4 T cells after COVID-19. Study-level background: The convalescents comprised six males and four females, two of them Hispanic.

Regarding treatment: roughly nine-day PBMC culture with coronavirus spike peptide pools or control peptides (ViraFEST assay). The germline V gene encodes CDR1 SGHAT and CDR2 FQNNGV. V shed 5 bases and J shed 1 base, with 14 bases lying between them. This CDR3 is built from 15 residues. Sequencing of the DNA from cultured CD4+ T cells was carried out with the Oncomine TCR Beta short-read assay. MiXCR, run by TCRdb on the PCR reads, gives a single entry per CDR3 protein. Among roughly 19,000 distinct CDR3 sequences, more than 55% were seen once, and the ten largest hold 10% to 13%. The chain recombines TRBV11-2 with TRBJ1-1; unclear D gene. Sequenced material: CD4+ T cells from blood, cultured in vitro. The receptor's source is a human donor who had recovered from COVID-19. CDR3 in amino acids: CASSPGAGGNTEAFF. In DNA form, the CDR3 reads TGTGCCAGCAGCCCCGGCGCGGGCGGGAACACTGAAGCTTTCTTT.